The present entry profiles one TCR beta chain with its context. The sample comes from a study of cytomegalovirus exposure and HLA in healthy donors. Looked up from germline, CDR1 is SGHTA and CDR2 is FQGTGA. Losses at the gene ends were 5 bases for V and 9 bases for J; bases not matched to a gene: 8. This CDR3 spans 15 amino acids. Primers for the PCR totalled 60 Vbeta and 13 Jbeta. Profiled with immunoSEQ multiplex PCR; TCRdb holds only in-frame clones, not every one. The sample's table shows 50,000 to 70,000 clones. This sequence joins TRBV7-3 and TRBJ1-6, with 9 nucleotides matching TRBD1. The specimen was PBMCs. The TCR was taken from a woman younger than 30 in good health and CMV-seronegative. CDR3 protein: CASSRTGTGTSPLHF. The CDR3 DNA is TGTGCCAGCAGCAGAACCGGGACAGGGACTTCACCCCTCCACTTT.